Shown below are 5 T cell receptor beta chains from a single sample sequenced in a study of cytomegalovirus exposure and HLA in healthy donors. Amplification used 60 Vbeta primers and 13 Jbeta primers. Using immunoSEQ multiplex PCR, the repertoire was profiled, and TCRdb retains in-frame clones only, with some absent. Of roughly 150,000 clones in the sample, 60% to 85% were seen once. What was sequenced was PBMCs. These receptors originate from a middle-aged man in good health and CMV-seropositive.

The chain combines TRBV2 with TRBJ1-4; TRBD1 matches 7 bases. CDR1 SNHLY and CDR2 FYNNEI come from the germline V gene. The V segment lost 5 bases and the J segment 7 bases; nucleotides outside the gene matches: 7. The CDR3 is 14 amino acids. The CDR3 DNA is TGTGCCAGCAGTCAACAGGGGAATTCTGAAAAACTGTTTTTT. Translation gives CASSQQGNSEKLFF.

This chain joins TRBV7-9 and TRBJ2-2, with 8 bases identical to TRBD2. The CDR3 runs to 18 residues. Germline lookup yields CDR1 SEHNR and CDR2 FQNEAQ (reference sequence). V dropped 1 base and J dropped 6; count of bases not matched to a gene: 13. CDR3 nucleotide sequence: TGTGCCAGCAGCTTAGGTCCCTATCGGGAGGGCTCTTCCGGGGAGCTGTTTTTT. This sequence encodes CASSLGPYREGSSGELFF.

The chain is built from TRBV5-4 and TRBJ2-5; the D gene is possibly TRBD1 (6 bases). The germline CDR1 and CDR2 sequences are SGHNT and YYREEE (reference sequence). V was clipped by 4 bases and J by 3 bases, with 10 bases between them. This CDR3 is built from 13 residues. Here the CDR3 DNA reads TGTGCCAGCAGCCCGGACAGTGAAGAGACCCAGTACTTC. This translates into CASSPDSEETQYF. Full variable domain (remainder filled in from reference TRBV5-4 and TRBJ2-5): ETGVTQSPTHLIKTRGQQVTLRCSSQSGHNTVSWYQQALGQGPQFIFQYYREEENGRGNFPPRFSGLQFPNYSSELNVNALELDDSALYLCASSPDSEETQYFGPGTRLLVL.

The chain couples TRBV12-5 to TRBJ2-5, with a weak D call TRBD1 (5 bases). The CDR3 consists of 13 residues. V was trimmed by 5 bases and J by 5 bases, leaving 12 bases between them. The germline gives CDR1 LGHNT, CDR2 FRNRAP. CDR3 residues: CASGASGPETQYF. Written as DNA, the CDR3 is TGTGCTAGTGGTGCTTCAGGGCCCGAGACCCAGTACTTC. The entire variable domain, with the rest obtained from reference TRBV12-5 and TRBJ2-5, is as follows: DARVTQTPRHKVTEMGQEVTMRCQPILGHNTVFWYRQTMMQGLELLAYFRNRAPLDDSGMPKDRFSAEMPDATLATLKIQPSEPRDSAVYFCASGASGPETQYFGPGTRLLVL.

The chain's CDR3 is CATSTSGTLNTGELFF. The CDR3 region has the DNA TGTGCCACCAGCACATCCGGGACATTGAACACCGGGGAGCTGTTTTTT. The rearrangement joins TRBV15 to TRBJ2-2, with a tentative D call TRBD1 (6 bases). Looked up from germline, CDR1 is LNHNV and CDR2 is YYDKDF (reference sequence). The CDR3 is made up of 16 amino acids. The V gene lost 4 bases and the J gene lost 1 base, with 13 bases spanning the gap.